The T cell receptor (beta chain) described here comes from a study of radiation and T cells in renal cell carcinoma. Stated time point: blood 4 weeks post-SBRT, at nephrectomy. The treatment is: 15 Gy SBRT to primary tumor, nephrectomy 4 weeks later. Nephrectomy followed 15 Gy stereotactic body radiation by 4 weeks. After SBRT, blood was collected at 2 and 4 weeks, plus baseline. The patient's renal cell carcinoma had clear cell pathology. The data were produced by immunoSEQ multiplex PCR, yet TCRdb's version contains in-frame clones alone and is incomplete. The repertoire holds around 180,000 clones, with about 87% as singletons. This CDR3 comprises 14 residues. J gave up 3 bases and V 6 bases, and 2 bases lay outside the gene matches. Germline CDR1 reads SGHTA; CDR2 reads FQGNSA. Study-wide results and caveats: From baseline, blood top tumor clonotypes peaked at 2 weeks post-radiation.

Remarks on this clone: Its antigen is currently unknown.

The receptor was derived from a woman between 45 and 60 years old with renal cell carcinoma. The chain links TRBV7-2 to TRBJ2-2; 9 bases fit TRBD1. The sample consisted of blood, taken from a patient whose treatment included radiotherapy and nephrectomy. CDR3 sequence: CASSWTGDTGELFF. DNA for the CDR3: TGTGCCAGCAGTTGGACAGGGGACACCGGGGAGCTGTTTTTT.